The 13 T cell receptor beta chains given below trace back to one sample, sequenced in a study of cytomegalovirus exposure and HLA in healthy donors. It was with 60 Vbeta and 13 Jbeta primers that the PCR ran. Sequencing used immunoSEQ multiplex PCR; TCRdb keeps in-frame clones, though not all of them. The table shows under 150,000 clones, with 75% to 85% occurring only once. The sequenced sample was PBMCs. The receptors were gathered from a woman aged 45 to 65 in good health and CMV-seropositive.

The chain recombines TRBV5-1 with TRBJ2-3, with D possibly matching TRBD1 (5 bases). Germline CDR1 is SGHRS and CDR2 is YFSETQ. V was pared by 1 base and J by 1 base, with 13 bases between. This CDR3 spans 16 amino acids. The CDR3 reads CASSLFQDKGTDTQYF. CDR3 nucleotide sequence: TGCGCCAGCAGCTTGTTCCAGGACAAAGGCACAGATACGCAGTATTTT. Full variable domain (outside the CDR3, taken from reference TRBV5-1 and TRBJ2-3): KAGVTQTPRYLIKTRGQQVTLSCSPISGHRSVSWYQQTPGQGLQFLFEYFSETQRNKGNFPGRFSGRQFSNSRSEMNVSTLELGDSALYLCASSLFQDKGTDTQYFGPGTRLTVL.

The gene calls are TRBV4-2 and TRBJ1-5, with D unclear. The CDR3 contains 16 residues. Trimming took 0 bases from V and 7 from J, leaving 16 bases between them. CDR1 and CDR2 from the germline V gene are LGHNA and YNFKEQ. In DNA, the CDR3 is TGTGCCAGCAGCCAAGAAACCTCCGGAGGGTTCCAGCCCCAGCATTTT. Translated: CASSQETSGGFQPQHF.

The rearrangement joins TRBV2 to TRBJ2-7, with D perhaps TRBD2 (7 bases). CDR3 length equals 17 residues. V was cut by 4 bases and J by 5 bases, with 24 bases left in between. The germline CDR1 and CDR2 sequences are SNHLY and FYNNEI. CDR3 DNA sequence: TGTGCCAGCAGTGTAGGGAGGGGGGGGACCCCCACCCACGAGCAGTACTTC. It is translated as CASSVGRGGTPTHEQYF.

CDR3 residues: CASSPAGLAGDLAYNEQFF. CDR3 in DNA: TGTGCCAGCTCACCGGCGGGACTAGCGGGGGACCTTGCCTACAATGAGCAGTTCTTC. This chain joins TRBV18 and TRBJ2-1; 14 nucleotides align to TRBD2. The junction had 9 bases not matched to a gene; V was cut back by 3 bases and J by 2 bases. Germline V CDR1 and CDR2: KGHSH, LQKENI. This CDR3 spans 19 amino acids.

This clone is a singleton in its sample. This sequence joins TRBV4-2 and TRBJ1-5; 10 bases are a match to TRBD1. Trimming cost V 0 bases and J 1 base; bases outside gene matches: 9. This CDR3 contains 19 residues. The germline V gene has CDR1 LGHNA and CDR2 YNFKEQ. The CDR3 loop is CASSQDWTGGLMSNQPQHF. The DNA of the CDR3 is TGTGCCAGCAGCCAAGATTGGACAGGGGGTCTTATGAGCAATCAGCCCCAGCATTTT.

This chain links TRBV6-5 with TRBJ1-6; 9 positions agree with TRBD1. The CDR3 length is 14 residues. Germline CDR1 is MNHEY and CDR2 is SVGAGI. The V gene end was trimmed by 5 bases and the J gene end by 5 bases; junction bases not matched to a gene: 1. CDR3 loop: CASSRTGDNSPLHF. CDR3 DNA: TGTGCCAGCAGTAGGACAGGGGATAATTCACCCCTCCACTTT.

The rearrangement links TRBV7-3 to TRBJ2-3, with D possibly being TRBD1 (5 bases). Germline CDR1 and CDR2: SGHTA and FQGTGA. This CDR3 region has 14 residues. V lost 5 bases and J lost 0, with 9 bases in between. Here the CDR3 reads CASSRGQSTDTQYF. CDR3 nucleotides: TGTGCCAGCAGCCGTGGACAAAGCACAGATACGCAGTATTTT.

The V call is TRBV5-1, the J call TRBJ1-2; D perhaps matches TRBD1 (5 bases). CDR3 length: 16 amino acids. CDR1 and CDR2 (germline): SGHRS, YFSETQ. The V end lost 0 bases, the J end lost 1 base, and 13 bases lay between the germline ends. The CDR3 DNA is TGCGCCAGCAGCTTGGCGTGGGGCCGCTTTAACTATGGCTACACCTTC. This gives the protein CASSLAWGRFNYGYTF.

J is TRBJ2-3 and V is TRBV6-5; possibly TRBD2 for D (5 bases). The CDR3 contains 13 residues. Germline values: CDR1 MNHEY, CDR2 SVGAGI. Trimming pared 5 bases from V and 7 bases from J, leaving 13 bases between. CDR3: CASSPFGMHTQYF. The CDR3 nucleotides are TGTGCCAGCAGTCCATTCGGGATGCATACGCAGTATTTT.

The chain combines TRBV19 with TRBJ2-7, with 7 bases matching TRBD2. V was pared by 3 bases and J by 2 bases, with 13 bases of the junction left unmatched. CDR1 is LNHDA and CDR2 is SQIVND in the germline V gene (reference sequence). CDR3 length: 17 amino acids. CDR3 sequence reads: CASSIWLGGGGAYEQYF. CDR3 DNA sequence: TGTGCCAGTAGTATCTGGCTCGGCGGGGGAGGAGCCTACGAGCAGTACTTC.

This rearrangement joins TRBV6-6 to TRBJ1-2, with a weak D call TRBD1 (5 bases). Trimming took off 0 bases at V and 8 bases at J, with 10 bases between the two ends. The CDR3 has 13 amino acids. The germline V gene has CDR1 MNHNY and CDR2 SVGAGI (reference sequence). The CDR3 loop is CASSYSGEGGYTF. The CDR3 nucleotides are TGTGCCAGCAGTTACTCAGGGGAGGGAGGCTACACCTTC.

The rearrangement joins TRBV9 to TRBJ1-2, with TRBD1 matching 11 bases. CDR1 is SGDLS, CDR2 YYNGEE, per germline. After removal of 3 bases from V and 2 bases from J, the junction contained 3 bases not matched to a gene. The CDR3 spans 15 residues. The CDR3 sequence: CASSARTGGNYGYTF. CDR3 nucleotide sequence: TGTGCCAGCAGCGCGAGGACAGGGGGCAACTATGGCTACACCTTC.

The CDR3 DNA follows: TGCGCCAGCAGCTTGGCCGGGACAGGGGGCTCTCAGCCCCAGCATTTT. Residues: CASSLAGTGGSQPQHF. The V and J genes are TRBV5-1 and TRBJ1-5; 12 bases match TRBD1. The V and J ends lost 0 bases and 6 bases, in that order; junction bases with no gene match: 4. Germline V gene data show CDR1 as SGHRS and CDR2 as YFSETQ. The CDR3 totals 16 residues.